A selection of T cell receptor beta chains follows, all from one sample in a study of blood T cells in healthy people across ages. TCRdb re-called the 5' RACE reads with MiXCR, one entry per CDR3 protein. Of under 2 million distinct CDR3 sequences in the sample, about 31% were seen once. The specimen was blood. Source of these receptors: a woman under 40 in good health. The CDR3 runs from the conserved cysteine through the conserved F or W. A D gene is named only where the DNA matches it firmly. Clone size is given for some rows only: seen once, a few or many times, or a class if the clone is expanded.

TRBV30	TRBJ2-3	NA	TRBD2	CAWAKGLAGIITDTQYF	TGTGCCTGGGCCAAAGGACTAGCGGGGATCATCACAGATACGCAGTATTTT
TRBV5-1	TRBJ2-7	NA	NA	CASRDGTYSYEQYF	TGCGCCAGCAGGGACGGGACCTACTCCTACGAGCAGTACTTC
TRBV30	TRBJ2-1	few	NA	CAWSRSGLYNEQFF	TGTGCCTGGAGCCGAAGCGGACTCTACAATGAGCAGTTCTTC
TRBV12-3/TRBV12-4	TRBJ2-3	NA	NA	CASSLASGQTDTQYF	TGTGCCAGCAGTTTAGCGTCCGGACAGACAGATACGCAGTATTTT
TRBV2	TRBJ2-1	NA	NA	CASSQGMGEQFF	TGTGCCAGCAGTCAGGGGATGGGGGAGCAGTTCTTC
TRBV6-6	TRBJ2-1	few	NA	CASSFTAGGGYNEQFF	TGTGCCAGCAGTTTCACGGCAGGGGGGGGCTACAATGAGCAGTTCTTC
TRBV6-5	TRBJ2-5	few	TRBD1	CASSYSGQGQETQYF	TGTGCCAGCAGTTACTCGGGACAGGGGCAAGAGACCCAGTACTTC
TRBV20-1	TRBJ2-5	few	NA	CSALPGQTILQETQYF	TGCAGTGCCCTGCCGGGACAAACGATTTTACAAGAGACCCAGTACTTC
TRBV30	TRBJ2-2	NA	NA	CAWSVQVTGELFF	TGTGCCTGGAGTGTACAGGTGACCGGGGAGCTGTTTTTT
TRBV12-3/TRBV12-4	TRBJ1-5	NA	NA	CASSHLGQGGQPQHF	TGTGCCAGCAGTCATTTGGGCCAGGGCGGTCAGCCCCAGCATTTT
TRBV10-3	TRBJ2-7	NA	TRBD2	CAISGGLAAYSYERYF	TGTGCCATCAGTGGTGGACTAGCGGCTTACTCCTACGAGCGGTACTTC
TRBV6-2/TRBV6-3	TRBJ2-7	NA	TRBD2	CASSLGGRAFEQYF	TGTGCCAGCAGTTTGGGCGGGAGGGCCTTCGAGCAGTACTTC
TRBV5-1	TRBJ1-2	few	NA	CASSPSIIDRLYGYTF	TGCGCCAGCAGCCCATCTATAATCGACAGACTCTATGGCTACACCTTC
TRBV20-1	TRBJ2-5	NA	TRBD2	CSALGLAAPETQYF	TGCAGTGCTTTGGGACTAGCGGCCCCCGAGACCCAGTACTTC
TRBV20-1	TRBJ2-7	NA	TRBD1	CSATDRGPHEQYF	TGCAGTGCTACGGACAGGGGCCCCCACGAGCAGTACTTC
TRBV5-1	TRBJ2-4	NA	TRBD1	CASSLVEGAREQYF	TGCGCCAGCAGCTTGGTCGAGGGGGCGCGAGAGCAGTACTTC
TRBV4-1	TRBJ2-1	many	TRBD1	CASSFAGTADDEQFF	TGCGCCAGCAGCTTCGCCGGGACAGCCGATGATGAGCAGTTCTTC
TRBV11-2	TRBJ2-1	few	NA	CASSFRLVGPYNEQFF	TGTGCCAGCAGCTTCCGACTAGTGGGCCCCTACAATGAGCAGTTCTTC
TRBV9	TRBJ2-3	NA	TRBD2	CASSVEDSGVGTDTQYF	TGTGCCAGCAGCGTAGAAGATAGCGGGGTCGGTACAGATACGCAGTATTTT
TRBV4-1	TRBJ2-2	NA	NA	CASSQKGGAGVNTGELFF	TGCGCCAGCAGCCAAAAGGGGGGGGCGGGAGTAAACACCGGGGAGCTGTTTTTT
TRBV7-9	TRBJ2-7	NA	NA	CASGNPGTYSYEQYF	TGTGCCAGCGGTAACCCCGGGACATACTCCTACGAGCAGTACTTC
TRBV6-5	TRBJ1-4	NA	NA	CASSYGTTKSEEKLFF	TGTGCCAGCAGTTACGGGACTACGAAAAGCGAGGAAAAACTGTTTTTT
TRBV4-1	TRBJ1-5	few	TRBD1	CASSQGSRGRSNQPQHF	TGCGCCAGCAGCCAAGGGAGTAGGGGGCGTTCCAATCAGCCCCAGCATTTT
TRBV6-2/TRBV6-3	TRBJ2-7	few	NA	CASSYSWGLSGEQYF	TGTGCCAGCAGTTACTCTTGGGGGCTGTCAGGCGAGCAGTACTTC
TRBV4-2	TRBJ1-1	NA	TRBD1	CASSQETGTFSEAFF	TGTGCCAGCAGCCAAGAGACAGGGACTTTCTCTGAAGCTTTCTTT
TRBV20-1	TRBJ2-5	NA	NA	CSARDPSAPQVPYF	TGCAGTGCTAGAGATCCCTCAGCCCCGCAGGTCCCGTACTTC
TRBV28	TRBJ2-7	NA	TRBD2	CASTTMGAGGSYEQYF	TGTGCCAGCACCACCATGGGAGCGGGAGGGTCCTACGAGCAGTACTTC
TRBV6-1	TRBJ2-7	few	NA	CASKRSEDSFYEQYF	TGTGCCAGCAAGAGGAGTGAGGACAGCTTCTACGAGCAGTACTTC
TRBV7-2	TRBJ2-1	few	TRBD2	CASSLGLELVDEQFF	TGTGCCAGCAGCTTGGGACTAGAATTGGTCGATGAGCAGTTCTTC
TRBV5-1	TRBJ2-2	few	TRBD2	CASSPRLAGGLNTGELFF	TGCGCCAGCAGCCCGCGACTAGCGGGGGGCCTCAACACCGGGGAGCTGTTTTTT
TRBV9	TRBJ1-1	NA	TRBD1	CVSKSGTGVGGTEAFF	TGTGTCAGCAAGTCCGGGACAGGGGTAGGAGGCACTGAAGCTTTCTTT
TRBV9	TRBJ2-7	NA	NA	CASSAAGQHYEQYF	TGTGCCAGCAGCGCCGCGGGACAGCACTACGAGCAGTACTTC
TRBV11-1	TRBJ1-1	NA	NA	CASSLEGGADTEAFF	TGTGCCAGCAGCTTAGAAGGGGGAGCGGACACTGAAGCTTTCTTT
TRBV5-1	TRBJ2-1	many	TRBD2	CASSLRLADYNEQFF	TGCGCCAGCAGCTTGCGGCTAGCGGACTACAATGAGCAGTTCTTC
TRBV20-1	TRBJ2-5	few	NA	CSAGSGREETQYF	TGCAGTGCGGGGTCGGGCCGGGAGGAGACCCAGTACTTC
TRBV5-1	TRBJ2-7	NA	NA	CTSSVGGTETYEQYF	TGCACCAGCAGCGTGGGGGGGACAGAGACCTACGAGCAGTACTTC
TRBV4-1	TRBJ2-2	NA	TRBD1	CASSQMGQGSGELFF	TGCGCCAGCAGCCAGATGGGACAGGGGTCCGGGGAGCTGTTTTTT
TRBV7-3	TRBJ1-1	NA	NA	CASSSGPAGEAFF	TGTGCCAGCAGCTCCGGACCAGCGGGCGAAGCTTTCTTT
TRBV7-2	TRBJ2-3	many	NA	CASSLGWGPITDTQYF	TGTGCCAGCAGCTTGGGGTGGGGCCCAATAACAGATACGCAGTATTTT
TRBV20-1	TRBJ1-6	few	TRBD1	CSARDQGQTFNSPLHF	TGCAGTGCTAGAGACCAGGGACAGACGTTTAATTCACCCCTCCACTTT
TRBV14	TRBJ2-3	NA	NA	CASSQDGRDTDTQYF	TGTGCCAGCAGCCAAGATGGCAGAGATACAGATACGCAGTATTTT
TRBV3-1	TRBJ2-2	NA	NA	CASSQASRLLRGGELFF	TGTGCCAGCAGCCAAGCGAGCAGGCTTCTTAGGGGCGGGGAGCTGTTTTTT
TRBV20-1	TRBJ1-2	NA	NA	CSARGSGYTF	TGCAGTGCTAGAGGGTCTGGCTACACCTTC
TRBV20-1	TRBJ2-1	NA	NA	CSALSEFSYNEQFF	TGCAGTGCTCTTAGCGAGTTCTCCTACAATGAGCAGTTCTTC
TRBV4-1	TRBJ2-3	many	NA	CASSPQGRGTDTQYF	TGCGCCAGCAGCCCCCAGGGCAGGGGCACAGATACGCAGTATTTT
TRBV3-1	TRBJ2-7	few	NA	CASSQIPGRGLSSYEQYF	TGTGCCAGCAGCCAAATTCCGGGACGGGGTTTGAGCTCCTACGAGCAGTACTTC